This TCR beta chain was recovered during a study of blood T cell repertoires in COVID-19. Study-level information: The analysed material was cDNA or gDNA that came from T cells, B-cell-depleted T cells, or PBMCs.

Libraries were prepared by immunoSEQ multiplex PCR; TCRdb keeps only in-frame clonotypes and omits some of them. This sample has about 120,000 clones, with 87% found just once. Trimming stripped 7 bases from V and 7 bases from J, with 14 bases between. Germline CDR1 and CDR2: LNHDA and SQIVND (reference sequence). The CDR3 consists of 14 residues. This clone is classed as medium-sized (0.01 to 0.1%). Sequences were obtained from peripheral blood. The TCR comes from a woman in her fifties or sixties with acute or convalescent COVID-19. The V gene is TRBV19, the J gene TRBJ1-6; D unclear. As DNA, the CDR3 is TGTGCCAGTACAGGCCTGGGTTTGAATTCACCCCTCCACTTT. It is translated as CASTGLGLNSPLHF.